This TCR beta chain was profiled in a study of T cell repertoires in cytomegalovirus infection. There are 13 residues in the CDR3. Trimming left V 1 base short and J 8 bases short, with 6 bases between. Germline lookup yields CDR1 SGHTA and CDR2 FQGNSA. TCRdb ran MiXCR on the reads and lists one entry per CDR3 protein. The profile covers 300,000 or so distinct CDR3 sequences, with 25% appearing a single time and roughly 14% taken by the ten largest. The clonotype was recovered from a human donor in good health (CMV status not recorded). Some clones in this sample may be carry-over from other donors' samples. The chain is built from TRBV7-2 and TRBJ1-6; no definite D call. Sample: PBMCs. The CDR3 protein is CASSLVGDSPLHF. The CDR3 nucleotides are TGTGCCAGCAGCTTAGTCGGAGATTCACCCCTCCACTTT.